The 26 T cell receptor beta chains presented below share a single source sample, sequenced in a study of CD8+CD57+ T cells in acquired aplastic anemia. CDR3 and TCR beta VDJ profiling relied on genomic DNA as the template. MiXCR was run by TCRdb on the reads, yielding one entry per CDR3 protein. The repertoire holds a few hundred thousand distinct CDR3 sequences, with 82% as singletons. An expansion of CD8+CD57+ cells by flow cytometry had been shown in patients chosen for sequencing. The sequencing sample was made of sorted CD4+, CD8+, or CD8+CD57+ T cells (not recorded which) from PBMCs. Receptors were obtained from a human donor with aplastic anemia.

In its sample, this clonotype was seen once. Given the absence of the conserved phenylalanine or tryptophan at the CDR3 end, a read error is likely. Because the CDR3's place on the DNA is in doubt, the DNA is left out and the CDR3 is given as listed by TCRdb. This sequence joins TRBV9 and TRBJ2-3; the listed D gene, TRBD2, was not tested against the DNA. From its first to its last residue, the CDR3 has 12 amino acids. The germline V gene encodes CDR1 SGDLS and CDR2 YYNGEE. The CDR3 here is CASSLAGDTETH.

To note about this clonotype: The DNA is omitted, as the CDR3 cannot be located on it reliably, and the CDR3 follows TCRdb's listing. The rearrangement joins TRBV9 to TRBJ1-6. The CDR3 has 14 residues if both end residues are counted. Germline assignment: CDR1 SGDLS and CDR2 YYNGEE. The CDR3 here is CASSAGSYGYTFDF.

Points on this clonotype: Without the conserved terminal phenylalanine or tryptophan, this CDR3 likely stems from a read error. No DNA is shown, since the ends of the CDR3 on it are uncertain; the CDR3 is the one TCRdb lists. V and J are TRBV7-8 and TRBJ2-7; TRBD2 is the table's D call and was not checked against the DNA. Germline V gene data show CDR1 as SGHVS and CDR2 as FQNEAQ. From its first to its last residue, the CDR3 has 18 amino acids. The CDR3 loop reads CASSLPGGPATQYFGQYI.

The V and J genes are TRBV20-1 and TRBJ2-7; D gene uncertain. The CDR3 has 11 residues. The germline CDR1 and CDR2 sequences are DFQATT and SNEGSKA (reference sequence). V was shortened by 3 bases and J by 3 bases, with 6 bases between the two germline ends. Written as DNA, the CDR3 is TGCAGTGCTAGGTCTTACTACGAGCAGTACTTC. Protein sequence: CSARSYYEQYF.

This clonotype appeared a few times. The conserved phenylalanine or tryptophan normally closing the CDR3 is absent here, so this likely arose from a read error. Because the CDR3's place on the DNA is in doubt, the DNA is left out and the CDR3 is given as listed by TCRdb. The chain joins TRBV2 to TRBJ1-1; the table's TRBD1 call for D was not verified on the DNA. Germline loops: CDR1 SNHLY, CDR2 FYNNEI. The CDR3 spans 15 residues, counting both ends. The CDR3 sequence: CASGVGGTDTPYFFP.

This clonotype has only one observation. V usage is TRBV2 and J usage is TRBJ2-1; TRBD2 matches 7 bases. Looked up from germline, CDR1 is SNHLY and CDR2 is FYNNEI. The CDR3 sequence is 16 residues long. V trimming: 3 bases; J trimming: 4 bases; junction bases outside the gene matches: 9. In DNA, the CDR3 is TGTGCCAGCAGTGAGTTTGGGCGGGAGCTATACAATGAGCAGTTCTTC. Translation gives CASSEFGRELYNEQFF.

This chain links TRBV7-8 with TRBJ2-5, with a possible D match to TRBD2 (6 bases). The CDR3 length is 15 residues. V was trimmed by 1 base and J by 14 bases, leaving 23 bases between them. CDR1 and CDR2 (germline): SGHVS, FQNEAQ. The CDR3 here is CASSLGGGPDAQYYF. CDR3 nucleotides: TGTGCCAGCAGCTTAGGGGGAGGTCCCGATGCGCAGTATTACTTC.

A remark on this clonotype: It is likely a read error, because the conserved phenylalanine at the end of the CDR3 is missing. The DNA is left out, because the CDR3 cannot be placed on it with certainty; the CDR3 is given as TCRdb lists it. This chain uses TRBV7-9 with TRBJ2-3; TRBD1, the table's D call, was not compared with the DNA. The V gene's germline CDR1 is SEHNR and CDR2 FQNEAQ (reference sequence). Ends included, the CDR3 has 13 residues. The CDR3 here is CASSDGAADKHYH.

Worth noting for this clonotype: Germline and junction disagree at one end, which may indicate a read error. This chain uses TRBV7-9 with TRBJ2-3, with D possibly being TRBD2 (6 bases). Germline CDR1 is SEHNR and CDR2 is FQNEAQ (reference sequence). This CDR3 spans 14 amino acids. The CDR3 reads CASSSGGEGLTETF. Here the CDR3 DNA reads TGTGCCAGCAGCTCCGGGGGAGAGGGCCTCACAGAGACGTTT.

About this clonotype: A read error is likely, as this CDR3 ends without the conserved phenylalanine or tryptophan. Because the CDR3's place on the DNA is in doubt, the DNA is left out and the CDR3 is given as listed by TCRdb. This sequence joins TRBV5-5 and TRBJ2-6. Germline assignment: CDR1 SGHKS and CDR2 YYEKEE (reference sequence). Inclusive of both ends, the CDR3 amounts to 9 amino acids. CDR3 region: CASSHPMTS.

A word on this clonotype: Sequence at one end of the junction differs from germline and may be a read error. The chain couples TRBV15 to TRBJ2-5; D may be TRBD1 (5 bases). Per germline, CDR1 LNHNV and CDR2 YYDKDF (reference sequence). This CDR3 has 16 residues. CDR3 nucleotide sequence: TGTGCCAGCAGCAGGCGCTCCGGACAAGACCAAGAGACCCAGTACTTC. Encoded protein: CASSRRSGQDQETQYF.

The rearrangement uses TRBV11-1 and TRBJ1-6; no clear D gene. The V end lost 5 bases, the J end lost 4 bases, and 9 bases lay between the germline ends. Germline V gives CDR1 SGHAT, CDR2 FQDESV (reference sequence). The CDR3 extends over 14 amino acids. The CDR3 loop reads CASSHATYNSPLHF. As DNA, the CDR3 is TGTGCCAGCAGCCATGCGACTTATAATTCACCCCTCCACTTT. The variable domain in full, with the rest retrieved from reference TRBV11-1 and TRBJ1-6, is EAEVAQSPRYKITEKSQAVAFWCDPISGHATLYWYRQILGQGPELLVQFQDESVVDDSQLPKDRFSAERLKGVDSTLKIQPAELGDSAMYLCASSHATYNSPLHFGNGTRLTVT.

A note on this clonotype: The junction differs from germline at one of its ends, possibly a read error. V gene TRBV19 combines with J gene TRBJ2-3, with D hard to call. Germline V gives CDR1 LNHDA, CDR2 SQIVND (reference sequence). This CDR3 is 14 amino acids long. This chain's CDR3 is CASSIEVGASAQFF. CDR3 sequence (DNA): TGTGCCAGCAGCATAGAGGTAGGTGCCAGCGCGCAGTTTTTT.

CDR3 nucleotide sequence: TGTGCCAGCAGCTTAGCGGGTAGTACCAAGGACGTC. Translated, it gives CASSLAGSTKDV. V and J are TRBV7-8 and TRBJ2-7; D uncertain. Germline CDR1 SGHVS, CDR2 FQNEAQ. CDR3 length equals 12 residues.

The chain links TRBV9 to TRBJ2-1, with 10 positions matching TRBD2. Looked up from germline, CDR1 is SGDLS and CDR2 is YYNGEE. V gave up 4 bases and J gave up 3 bases; unmatched junction bases: 7. The CDR3 is 16 amino acids. Written as DNA, the CDR3 is TGTGCCAGCAGCCAAGAAGCGGGGGGGAACTACAATGAGCAGTTCTTC. Protein: CASSQEAGGNYNEQFF.

This chain links TRBV19 with TRBJ1-5; D is ambiguous. The CDR3 totals 14 residues. V dropped 7 bases and J dropped 5 bases, with 15 bases sitting between them. CDR1 and CDR2 from the germline V gene are LNHDA and SQIVND (reference sequence). In DNA form, the CDR3 reads TGTGCCAGTACCTTCCATGGGCGCGATCAGCCCCAGCATTTT. This codes for CASTFHGRDQPQHF.

This clonotype has a single count. One junction end disagrees with the germline gene, perhaps due to a read error. The chain carries TRBV7-2 and TRBJ2-3; D gene unclear. The CDR3 totals 14 residues. CDR1 is SGHTA, CDR2 FQGNSA, per germline. In DNA form, the CDR3 reads TGTGCCAGCAGCGCGGCGAGAGGTCCCGATACGAAGAATTTT. Its translation is CASSAARGPDTKNF.

A note on this clonotype: One end of the junction varies from germline; a read error may be responsible. The genes are TRBV15 and TRBJ2-7, with D possibly TRBD2 on 5 matching bases. The germline V gene has CDR1 LNHNV and CDR2 YYDKDF (reference sequence). This CDR3 contains 14 residues. CDR3 DNA sequence: TGTGCCAGCAGCCCCACACTAGTCCCGGACGAGCAGTACTTC. Translated: CASSPTLVPDEQYF. The full variable domain, its missing parts supplied by reference TRBV15 and TRBJ2-7, is DAMVIQNPRYQVTQFGKPVTLSCSQTLNHNVMYWYQQKSSQAPKLLFHYYDKDFNNEADTPDNFQSRRPNTSFCFLDIRSPGLGDTAMYLCASSPTLVPDEQYFGPGTRLTVT.

CDR3 sequence (DNA): TGTGCCAGCAGCTCGACGGAGGGCGGCTATAATTCACCCCTCCACTTT. This gives the protein CASSSTEGGYNSPLHF. The chain has TRBV11-3 and TRBJ1-6; no clear D. Germline CDR1 and CDR2: SGHNT and YENEEA. The CDR3 loop spans 16 amino acids. Trimming took off 4 bases at V and 3 bases at J, with 13 bases between the two ends.

The V and J genes are TRBV7-2 and TRBJ2-1; perhaps D is TRBD1 or TRBD2 (5 bases each). The CDR3 spans 16 residues. CDR1 SGHTA and CDR2 FQGNSA come from the germline V gene. V gave up 1 base and J gave up 9 bases, with 19 bases separating them. The CDR3 DNA follows: TGTGCCAGCAGCTTAGATAGGGGCGGGCAGAGCGTTGAGCAGTTCTTC. Translated, it gives CASSLDRGGQSVEQFF.

With regard to this clonotype: Relative to the germline gene, one junction end is altered; a read error may explain this. The CDR3 region has the DNA TGTGCCACCAGCAGAGAGAGCGAGGAGGAGACCCAGTACTTC. Protein sequence: CATSRESEEETQYF. The chain combines TRBV9 with TRBJ2-5; D unresolved. The CDR3 spans 14 residues. Germline-derived CDR1 and CDR2 are SGDLS and YYNGEE.

The rearrangement links TRBV5-5 to TRBJ2-1, with 10 bases aligning to TRBD2. The CDR3 loop spans 17 amino acids. CDR1 and CDR2 from the germline V gene are SGHKS and YYEKEE (reference sequence). The J segment lost 7 bases and the V segment lost 2 bases, leaving 12 bases of the junction unmatched. The CDR3 bases are TGTGCCAGCAGCTTTCAAAGAAGCGGGGGGGCCGGTAATGAGCAGTTCTTC. This sequence encodes CASSFQRSGGAGNEQFF.

About this clonotype itself: A read error may account for a junction end that differs from germline. This chain joins TRBV6-4 and TRBJ2-1; 8 bases fit TRBD1. The CDR3 consists of 16 residues. Germline CDR1 reads MRHNA; CDR2 reads SNTAGT. The CDR3 nucleotides read TGTGCCACCAGTGACCCAGGACAGGGATCGCACAATGAGCAGTTCTTC. It encodes CATSDPGQGSHNEQFF.

V gene TRBV7-9 combines with J gene TRBJ2-1; TRBD2 aligns across 8 bases. The CDR3 length is 16 residues. J gave up 12 bases and V 3 bases, and 16 bases lay outside the gene matches. Per germline, CDR1 SEHNR and CDR2 FQNEAQ (reference sequence). The CDR3 region is CASSFQSGGGFVGQFF. The CDR3 DNA reads TGTGCCAGCAGCTTTCAAAGCGGCGGGGGGTTTGTTGGGCAGTTCTTC.

V is TRBV24-1 and J is TRBJ2-3, with TRBD2 matching over 10 bases. Per germline, CDR1 KGHDR and CDR2 SFDVKD. V trimming: 11 bases; J trimming: 11 bases; junction bases outside the gene matches: 15. CDR3 length: 14 amino acids. As DNA, the CDR3 is TGTGCCAGCAGCTTAGCGGGAGGAACCGGTAAGCAGTATTTT. It translates to CASSLAGGTGKQYF.

Turning to this clonotype: One junction end does not reproduce the germline sequence, and a read error may be involved. The V and J genes are TRBV15 and TRBJ2-3; tentatively, D is TRBD1 or TRBD2 (6 bases each). This CDR3 spans 14 amino acids. The germline CDR1 and CDR2 sequences are LNHNV and YYDKDF (reference sequence). In DNA form, the CDR3 reads TGCGCCACCAGCGTGGGGGGCCTAGGGGATACGCAGTATTTC. This codes for CATSVGGLGDTQYF.